This T cell receptor beta chain was obtained from a study of blood T cell repertoires in COVID-19. Study at large: Some COVID-19 samples were acute and others convalescent; all came from the United States, Italy and Spain. T cells, B-cell-depleted T cells, or PBMCs supplied cDNA or gDNA.

The sample holds a few counts of this clone. V dropped 5 bases and J dropped 0 bases, with 10 bases sitting between them. This CDR3 has 15 residues. The germline CDR1 and CDR2 sequences are SGHTA and FQGTGA. Per the study methods: Estimation of nucleated cell counts was performed using reference gene primer amplification. Generated by immunoSEQ multiplex PCR, the TCRdb table keeps only in-frame clones and is missing some. V and J calls and clone size are given by that table; D and trimming were obtained from the DNA. Altogether more than 150,000 clones are present, 80% to 90% being singletons, with the ten largest covering about an eighth.

The TCR comes from a man younger than 45 with active or convalescent COVID-19. Sequencing input: peripheral blood. The chain carries TRBV7-3 and TRBJ2-2, with D perhaps TRBD2 (6 bases). In DNA form, the CDR3 reads TGTGCCAGCAGCCCGCCGGGAGCGAACACCGGGGAGCTGTTTTTT. Translated, it gives CASSPPGANTGELFF.